One sample yielded the 5 T cell receptor beta chains listed below, sequenced in a study of blood T cell repertoires in COVID-19. Generated by immunoSEQ multiplex PCR, the TCRdb table keeps only in-frame clones and is missing some. This sample has some 50,000 clones, with 87% found just once. Sequenced sample: peripheral blood. The source is a woman of 80 years or more with COVID-19, enrolled during active disease.

Only one count was recorded for this clone. Here the CDR3 reads CASSLGQVNEQFF. Here the CDR3 DNA reads TGTGCCAGCAGTTTGGGACAGGTCAATGAGCAGTTCTTC. J is TRBJ2-1 and V is TRBV12-3 or TRBV12-4; 8 bases agree with TRBD1. V lost 3 bases, J lost 6 bases, and 1 base stayed unmatched. The CDR3 is 13 residues long.

V gene TRBV5-1 combines with J gene TRBJ2-1, with 8 bases fitting TRBD2. Germline V CDR1 and CDR2: SGHRS, YFSETQ. Trimming took 4 bases from V and 4 from J; bases not matched to a gene: 13. The CDR3 length is 17 residues. CDR3 sequence reads: CASSRPSLAGPYNEQFF. The CDR3 nucleotides read TGCGCCAGCAGCCGCCCCTCCTTAGCGGGGCCTTACAATGAGCAGTTCTTC.

V is TRBV20-1 and J is TRBJ2-1; D remains ambiguous. Between the trimmed V and J ends, which lost 3 bases and 3 bases, there was a span of 6 bases. CDR1 and CDR2 from the germline V gene are DFQATT and SNEGSKA (reference sequence). There are 12 residues in the CDR3. This CDR3 is CSASAGYNEQFF. DNA of the CDR3: TGCAGTGCTAGTGCAGGCTACAATGAGCAGTTCTTC.

This clone has only one observation. V is TRBV7-9 and J is TRBJ1-4; no clear D gene. V lost 1 base and J 4 bases, leaving 13 bases between the germline ends. The CDR3 loop spans 16 amino acids. Germline loops: CDR1 SEHNR, CDR2 FQNEAQ (reference sequence). The CDR3: CASSLEPGRSNEKLFF. The CDR3 DNA reads as TGTGCCAGCAGCTTAGAACCAGGCAGAAGTAATGAAAAACTGTTTTTT.

The chain combines TRBV5-1 with TRBJ1-2; possible D gene TRBD1, 5 bases. The V and J ends lost 0 bases and 6 bases respectively, with 9 bases between them. This CDR3 is 13 amino acids long. CDR1 and CDR2 from the germline V gene are SGHRS and YFSETQ. CDR3 sequence: CASSLVQGHGYTF. The CDR3 nucleotides read TGCGCCAGCAGCTTGGTCCAGGGCCATGGCTACACCTTC.